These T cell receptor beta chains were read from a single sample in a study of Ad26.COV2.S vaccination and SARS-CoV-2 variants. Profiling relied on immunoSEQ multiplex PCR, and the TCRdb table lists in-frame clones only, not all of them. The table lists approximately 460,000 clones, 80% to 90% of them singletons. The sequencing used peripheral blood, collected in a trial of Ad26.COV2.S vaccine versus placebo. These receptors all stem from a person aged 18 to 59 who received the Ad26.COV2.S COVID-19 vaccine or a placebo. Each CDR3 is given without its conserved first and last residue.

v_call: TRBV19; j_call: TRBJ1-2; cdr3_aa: ASTLGGGRGYT
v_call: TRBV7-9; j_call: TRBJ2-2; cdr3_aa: ASSWGLAYTGELF
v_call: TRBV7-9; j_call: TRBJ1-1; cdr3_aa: ASSSKLDTEAF
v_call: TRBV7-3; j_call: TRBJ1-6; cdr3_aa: ASSIHRGASPLH
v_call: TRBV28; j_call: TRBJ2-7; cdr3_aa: ASRPGHLLTYEQY
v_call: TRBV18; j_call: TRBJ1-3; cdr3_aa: ASSPTRRPRSGNTIY
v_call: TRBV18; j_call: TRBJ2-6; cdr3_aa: ASTRGAHSGANVLT
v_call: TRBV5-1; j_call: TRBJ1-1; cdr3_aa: ASTYKTGAGTEAF
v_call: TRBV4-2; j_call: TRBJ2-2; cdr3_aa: ASRTDRGPTGELF
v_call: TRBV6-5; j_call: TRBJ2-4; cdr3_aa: ASSPNRVAKNIQY